This T cell receptor (beta chain) was sequenced for a study of cytomegalovirus exposure and HLA in healthy donors. Study-wide results and caveats: The authors listed 164 TCR beta chains as cytomegalovirus-associated.

This clone was found a few times. The antigen remains undetermined. The CDR3 is 14 residues long. Germline lookup yields CDR1 SEHNR and CDR2 FQNEAQ (reference sequence). V dropped 1 base and J dropped 6; count of bases not matched to a gene: 4. It was with 60 Vbeta and 13 Jbeta primers that the PCR ran. The repertoire was sequenced with immunoSEQ multiplex PCR; TCRdb's copy has only in-frame clones and lacks some. The sample shows approximately 110,000 clones, nearly 80% of them seen only once. Unrecorded immune exposure was likely among donors, who were nominally healthy when sampled. This receptor was obtained from a man aged 30-40 years in good health and CMV-seronegative. V usage is TRBV7-9 and J usage is TRBJ2-7; 9 bases match TRBD1. The sequencing input was PBMCs. In DNA, the CDR3 is TGTGCCAGCAGCTTAGTACAGGGGGCGAGCGAGCAGTACTTC. Translation: CASSLVQGASEQYF.